The T cell receptor (beta chain) under discussion was sequenced for a study of regulatory T cells in long-lasting Graves disease. Ten or more counts support this clonotype. To make TCR beta libraries, researchers used iRepertoire HTBI primers and Arm-PCR of CDR3 regions. Using its own MiXCR run on the multiplex PCR reads, TCRdb lists one record per CDR3 protein. This sample has some 200,000 distinct CDR3 sequences, with approximately 19% found just once. Germline V gene lookup returns CDR1 SGDLS and CDR2 YYNGEE. The CDR3 is made up of 15 amino acids. V lost 1 base and J lost 0, with 8 bases in between. Time point meaning: newly diagnosed GD, antithyroid drugs for less than 3 months. From RNA extracted from PBMCs, the TCR library was made. These data were also reused for a study on T cells in Graves' hyperthyroidism and ophthalmopathy.

The TCR was taken from a woman under 40 with Graves disease. The chain is built from TRBV9 and TRBJ1-3; unclear D gene. This sample comprised peripheral blood mononuclear cells (PBMCs), obtained at new diagnosis, from a patient treated with antithyroid drugs. The CDR3 nucleotides read TGTGCCAGCAGCGTATCCTTCCACTCTGGAAACACCATATATTTT. The encoded protein is CASSVSFHSGNTIYF. The full variable domain, rest sourced from reference TRBV9 and TRBJ1-3, is DSGVTQTPKHLITATGQRVTLRCSPRSGDLSVYWYQQSLDQGLQFLIQYYNGEERAKGNILERFSAQQFPDLHSELNLSSLELGDSALYFCASSVSFHSGNTIYFGEGSWLTVV.